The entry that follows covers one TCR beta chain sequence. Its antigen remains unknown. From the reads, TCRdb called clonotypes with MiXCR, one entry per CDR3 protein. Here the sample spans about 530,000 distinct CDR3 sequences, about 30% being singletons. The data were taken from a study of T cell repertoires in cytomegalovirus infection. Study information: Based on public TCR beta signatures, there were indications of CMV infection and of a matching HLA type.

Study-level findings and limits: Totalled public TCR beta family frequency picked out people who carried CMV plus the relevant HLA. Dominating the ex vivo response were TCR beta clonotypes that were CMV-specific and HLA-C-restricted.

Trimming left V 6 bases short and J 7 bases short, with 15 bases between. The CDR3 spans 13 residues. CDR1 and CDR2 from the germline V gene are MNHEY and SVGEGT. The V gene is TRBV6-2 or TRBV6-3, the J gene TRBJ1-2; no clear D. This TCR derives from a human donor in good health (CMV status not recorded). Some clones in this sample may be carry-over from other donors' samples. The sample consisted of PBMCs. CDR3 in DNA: TGTGCCAGCAGCGCTCGTGTCGGGTTTGGCTACACCTTC. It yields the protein CASSARVGFGYTF.